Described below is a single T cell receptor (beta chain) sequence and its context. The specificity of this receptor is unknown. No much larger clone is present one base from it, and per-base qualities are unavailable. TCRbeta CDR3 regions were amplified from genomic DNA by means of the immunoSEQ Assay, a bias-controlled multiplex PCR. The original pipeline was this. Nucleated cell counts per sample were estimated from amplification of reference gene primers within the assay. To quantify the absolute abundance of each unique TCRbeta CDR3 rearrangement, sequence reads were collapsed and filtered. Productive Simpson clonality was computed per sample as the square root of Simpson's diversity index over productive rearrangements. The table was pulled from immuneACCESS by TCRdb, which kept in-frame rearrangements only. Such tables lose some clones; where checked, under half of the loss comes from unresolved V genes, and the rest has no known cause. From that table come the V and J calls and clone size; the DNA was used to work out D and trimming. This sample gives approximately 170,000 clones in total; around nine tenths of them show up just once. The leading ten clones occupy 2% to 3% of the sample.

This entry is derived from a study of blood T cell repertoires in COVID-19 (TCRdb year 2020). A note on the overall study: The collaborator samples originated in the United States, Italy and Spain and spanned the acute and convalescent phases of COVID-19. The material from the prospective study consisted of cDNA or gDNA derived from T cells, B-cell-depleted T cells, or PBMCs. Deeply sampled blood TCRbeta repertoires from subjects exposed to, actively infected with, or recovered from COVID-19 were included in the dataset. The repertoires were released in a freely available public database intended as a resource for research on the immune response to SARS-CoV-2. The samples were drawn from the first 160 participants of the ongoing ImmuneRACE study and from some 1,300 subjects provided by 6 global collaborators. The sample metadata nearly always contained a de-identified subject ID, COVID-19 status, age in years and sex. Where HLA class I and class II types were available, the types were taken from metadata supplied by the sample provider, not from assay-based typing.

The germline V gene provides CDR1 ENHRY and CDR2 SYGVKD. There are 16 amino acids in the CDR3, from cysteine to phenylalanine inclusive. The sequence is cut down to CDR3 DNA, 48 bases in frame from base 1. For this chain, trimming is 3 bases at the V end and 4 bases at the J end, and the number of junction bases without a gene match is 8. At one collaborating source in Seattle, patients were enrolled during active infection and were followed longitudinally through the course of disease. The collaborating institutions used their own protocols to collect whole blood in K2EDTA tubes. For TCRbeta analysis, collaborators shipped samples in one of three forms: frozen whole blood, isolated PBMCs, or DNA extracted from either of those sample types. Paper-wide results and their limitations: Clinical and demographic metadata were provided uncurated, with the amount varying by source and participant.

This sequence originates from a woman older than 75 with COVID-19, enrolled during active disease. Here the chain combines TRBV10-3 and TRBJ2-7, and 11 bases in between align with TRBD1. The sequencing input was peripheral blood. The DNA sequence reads TGTGCCATCAGTGAACCAGGACAGGGGGCGAAATACGAGCAGTACTTC. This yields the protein CAISEPGQGAKYEQYF.